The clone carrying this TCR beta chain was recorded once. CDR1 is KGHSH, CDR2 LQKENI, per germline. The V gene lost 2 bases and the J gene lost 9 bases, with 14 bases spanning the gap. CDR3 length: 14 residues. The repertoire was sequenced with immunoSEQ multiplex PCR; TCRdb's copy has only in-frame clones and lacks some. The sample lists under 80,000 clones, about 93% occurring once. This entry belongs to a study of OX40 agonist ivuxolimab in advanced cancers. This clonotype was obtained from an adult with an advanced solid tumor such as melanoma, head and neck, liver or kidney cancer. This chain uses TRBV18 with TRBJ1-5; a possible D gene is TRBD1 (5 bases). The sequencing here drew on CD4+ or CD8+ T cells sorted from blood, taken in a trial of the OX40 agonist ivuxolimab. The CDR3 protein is CASSPEGITGPQHF. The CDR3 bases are TGTGCCAGCTCACCAGAGGGAATAACAGGGCCCCAGCATTTT.